One and the same sample provided the 15 T cell receptor beta chains below, sequenced in a study of T cells in Graves' hyperthyroidism and ophthalmopathy. Amplification yielded TCR beta CDR3 regions, with RNA transcripts as the source. In the first-round RT-PCR of the TCR CDR3, the HTBI primer set was used. TCRdb re-called the multiplex PCR reads with MiXCR, one entry per CDR3 protein. The repertoire holds hundreds of thousands of distinct CDR3 sequences, about 15% seen once, with around 4% in the top ten. The sample comprised blood. These receptors all come from a woman aged 40 to 50 with Graves' ophthalmopathy.

This clonotype appeared many times. J is TRBJ2-7 and V is TRBV25-1; unclear D gene. Germline CDR1 and CDR2: MGHDK and SYGVNS. CDR3 length: 15 residues. V was cut by 3 bases and J by 0 bases, with 12 bases left in between. The CDR3: CASSELGTNSYEQYF. The CDR3 bases are TGTGCCAGCAGTGAGTTAGGAACTAACTCCTACGAGCAGTACTTC.

This clonotype was seen repeatedly, ten times or more. The chain links TRBV12-3 or TRBV12-4 to TRBJ1-5; no clear D gene. This CDR3 contains 16 residues. V shed 5 bases and J shed 0 bases, with 14 bases lying between them. CDR3 protein: CASSARPFHSNQPQHF. In DNA form, the CDR3 reads TGTGCCAGCAGTGCCCGGCCCTTCCATAGCAATCAGCCCCAGCATTTT.

As to this clonotype: This may come from a read error, since a much larger clone is one base off. The chain joins TRBV4-2 to TRBJ2-7; TRBD1 aligns across 10 bases. The germline V gene encodes CDR1 LGHNA and CDR2 YNFKEQ. There are 14 residues in the CDR3. Here the CDR3 DNA reads TGTGTCAGCAGCCGCTGGGACAGGGGTGAAGAGCAGTACTTC. This encodes CVSSRWDRGEEQYF.

This clonotype was observed a handful of times. V usage is TRBV18 and J usage is TRBJ1-3; D is undetermined. The CDR3 has 13 residues. V was cut by 7 bases and J by 2 bases, with 9 bases left in between. Looked up from germline, CDR1 is KGHSH and CDR2 is LQKENI. CDR3: CASYNPAGNTIYF. The CDR3 DNA sequence: TGTGCCAGCTACAATCCTGCTGGAAACACCATATATTTT. The full variable domain, completed using reference TRBV18 and TRBJ1-3, is NAGVMQNPRHLVRRRGQEARLRCSPMKGHSHVYWYRQLPEEGLKFMVYLQKENIIDESGMPKERFSAEFPKEGPSILRIQQVVRGDSAAYFCASYNPAGNTIYFGEGSWLTVV.

The J gene is TRBJ2-1, the V gene TRBV20-1, with 8 bases fitting TRBD1. V gave up 3 bases and J gave up 7 bases; unmatched junction bases: 8. The CDR3 loop spans 14 amino acids. Looked up from germline, CDR1 is DFQATT and CDR2 is SNEGSKA (reference sequence). CDR3 sequence reads: CSARSGTGRNEQFF. The CDR3 DNA follows: TGCAGTGCTAGGTCCGGGACAGGTCGGAATGAGCAGTTCTTC.

The V call is TRBV6-4, the J call TRBJ2-7; tentatively, D is TRBD2 (5 bases). This CDR3 has 17 amino acids. Germline V gene lookup returns CDR1 MRHNA and CDR2 SNTAGT. V lost 6 bases and J 3 bases, leaving 24 bases between the germline ends. The CDR3 loop is CASRTRRRKDGVYEQYF. Here the CDR3 DNA reads TGTGCCAGCAGGACCAGGAGACGCAAGGACGGGGTCTACGAGCAGTACTTC.

V gene TRBV30 combines with J gene TRBJ2-7; 11 nucleotides match TRBD2. The CDR3 spans 15 residues. Germline V gene data show CDR1 as GTSNPN and CDR2 as SVGIG (reference sequence). With 3 bases clipped from V and 4 bases from J, the junction kept 8 bases outside the gene matches. CDR3 residues: CAWSVLAGVAYEQYF. The CDR3 DNA reads as TGTGCCTGGAGCGTACTAGCGGGAGTGGCGTACGAGCAGTACTTC.

V is TRBV19 and J is TRBJ1-1; D remains unclear. Deletions cut 3 bases from V and 3 bases from J, with 11 bases between. CDR1 is LNHDA, CDR2 SQIVND, per germline (reference sequence). CDR3 length: 14 residues. Here the CDR3 reads CASSMQARDTEAFF. The CDR3, as DNA: TGTGCCAGTAGTATGCAGGCCCGGGACACTGAAGCTTTCTTT.

In this sample, this clonotype turned up many times. The rearrangement links TRBV6-1 to TRBJ1-1; D gene ambiguous. The CDR3 runs 12 residues. The germline CDR1 and CDR2 sequences are MNHNS and SASEGT. Deletions cut 7 bases from V and 5 bases from J, with 11 bases between. CDR3 sequence reads: CASNQAYTEAFF. In DNA, the CDR3 is TGTGCCAGCAATCAGGCGTATACTGAAGCTTTCTTT.

The CDR3 nucleotides read TGTGCCAGCAGCTTAGCCGGACAGGCCGATAAGACCCAGTACTTC. It codes for CASSLAGQADKTQYF. The chain joins TRBV7-8 to TRBJ2-5; 7 nucleotides line up with TRBD1. The germline V gene has CDR1 SGHVS and CDR2 FQNEAQ. V lost 0 bases to trimming and J lost 6 bases; unmatched junction nucleotides: 7. The CDR3 contains 15 residues.

This clonotype was recorded at least ten times. This chain connects TRBV6-5 to TRBJ2-5; 8 bases align to TRBD2. The CDR3 has 15 residues. After removal of 2 bases from V and 5 bases from J, the junction contained 7 bases not matched to a gene. Germline CDR1 reads MNHEY; CDR2 reads SVGAGI. The CDR3 region has the DNA TGTGCCAGCAGTTACATCCGGGAGGGCCCTGAGACCCAGTACTTC. It yields the protein CASSYIREGPETQYF.

In its sample, this clonotype was seen many times. The gene calls are TRBV6-2 or TRBV6-3 and TRBJ2-7, with 11 nucleotides matching TRBD2. The V gene end was trimmed by 2 bases and the J gene end by 2 bases; junction bases not matched to a gene: 14. The CDR3 loop spans 19 amino acids. Germline V gives CDR1 MNHEY, CDR2 SVGEGT. The CDR3 reads CASSYKTSGKLRRAYEQYF. The CDR3 bases are TGTGCCAGCAGTTACAAGACTAGCGGGAAATTGCGACGGGCCTACGAGCAGTACTTC.

This clonotype was counted many times. CDR3 protein: CASSIGAGPYEQYF. The CDR3 DNA reads as TGTGCCAGTAGTATTGGGGCAGGACCCTACGAGCAGTACTTC. The rearrangement links TRBV19 to TRBJ2-7; TRBD1 is a possible D gene (5 bases). The CDR3 has 14 residues. Germline assignment: CDR1 LNHDA and CDR2 SQIVND (reference sequence). V lost 3 bases and J lost 2, with 11 bases in between.

Here the CDR3 DNA reads TGTGCCAGCAGCCAAGGGGTTCAAGAGACCCAGTACTTC. Translated: CASSQGVQETQYF. V gene TRBV3-1 combines with J gene TRBJ2-5; D is ambiguous. Germline lookup yields CDR1 LGHDT and CDR2 YNNKEL (reference sequence). The CDR3 loop spans 13 amino acids. The V end lost 1 base, the J end lost 2 bases, and 5 bases lay between the germline ends.

The sample holds a few counts of this clonotype. This chain links TRBV11-2 with TRBJ2-3, with 12 nucleotides matching TRBD2. V lost 2 bases and J lost 6; bases outside the gene matches: 9. The CDR3 is 17 residues long. From germline, CDR1 is SGHAT and CDR2 FQNNGV. The CDR3 here is CASSLLTSGGSADTQYF. In DNA, the CDR3 is TGTGCCAGCAGCTTATTGACTAGCGGGGGATCGGCGGATACGCAGTATTTT.